These 8 T cell receptor beta chains were all obtained from the same sample, sequenced in a study of T cells in Graves' hyperthyroidism and ophthalmopathy. What was amplified from RNA transcripts were TCR beta CDR3 regions. The TCR CDR3 first-round RT-PCR relied on the HTBI primer set. TCRdb re-analysed the multiplex PCR reads in MiXCR, keeping a single row per CDR3 protein. The sample includes 34,000 or so distinct CDR3 sequences, around 52% of them seen just once. The source material was blood. These receptor sequences come from a woman aged 40 to 55 with Graves' ophthalmopathy.

A note on this clonotype: One end of the junction fails to match germline, which may point to a read error. The V and J genes are TRBV12-3 or TRBV12-4 and TRBJ2-5, with 10 bases identical to TRBD2. The CDR3 loop spans 14 amino acids. The CDR3 nucleotides read TGTGCCATCAGTCCTAGCGGGGGAAAGGAGACCCAGTACTTC. This gives the protein CAISPSGGKETQYF.

By share of the sample, this clonotype is medium-sized. The J gene is TRBJ2-1, the V gene TRBV29-1; 7 bases are shared with TRBD1. The ends lost 7 bases at V and 10 bases at J; junction bases unmatched: 13. The V gene's germline CDR1 is SQVTM and CDR2 ANQGSEA. The CDR3 length is 13 residues. The CDR3 here is CSAYRGNFEEQFF. The CDR3 nucleotides read TGCAGCGCATACAGGGGAAACTTTGAGGAGCAGTTCTTC.

This clonotype was seen repeatedly, ten times or more. The V and J genes are TRBV6-1 and TRBJ1-5, with D hard to call. The germline gives CDR1 MNHNS, CDR2 SASEGT. Trimming took 6 bases from V and 4 from J, leaving 10 bases between them. This CDR3 contains 13 residues. The CDR3 nucleotides are TGTGCCAGCAGAGACGGACTAAATCAGCCCCAGCATTTT. This encodes CASRDGLNQPQHF.

The rearrangement joins TRBV5-1 to TRBJ2-1, with D uncertain. Germline V gene lookup returns CDR1 SGHRS and CDR2 YFSETQ. V lost 2 bases and J lost 4, with 7 bases in between. The CDR3 length is 13 residues. The CDR3 spells CASSFDGYNEQFF. In DNA form, the CDR3 reads TGCGCCAGCAGCTTTGACGGGTACAATGAGCAGTTCTTC.

The chain carries TRBV30 and TRBJ2-5; the D gene is possibly TRBD2 (5 bases). The CDR3 totals 12 residues. Per the germline V gene, CDR1 is GTSNPN and CDR2 is SVGIG (reference sequence). V shed 1 base and J shed 7 bases, with 10 bases lying between them. CDR3: CAWSGGRGTQYF. The CDR3 DNA follows: TGTGCCTGGAGTGGAGGTCGGGGGACCCAGTACTTC. Complete variable domain (other parts from reference TRBV30 and TRBJ2-5): SQTIHQWPATLVQPVGSPLSLECTVEGTSNPNLYWYRQAAGRGLQLLFYSVGIGQISSEVPQNLSASRPQDRQFILSSKKLLLSDSGFYLCAWSGGRGTQYFGPGTRLLVL.

This clonotype was detected only once. V gene TRBV5-1 combines with J gene TRBJ1-2; D is perhaps TRBD1 (5 bases). Germline-derived CDR1 and CDR2 are SGHRS and YFSETQ. V lost 4 bases, J lost 4 bases, and 17 bases lay in between. The length of the CDR3 is 15 residues. CDR3 coding DNA: TGCGCCAGCAGCGGGGGGGGTGGCGAGGGCTATGGCTACACCTTC. The encoded protein is CASSGGGGEGYGYTF.

This clonotype has a count of ten or more. The chain is built from TRBV6-1 and TRBJ2-3; D uncertain. The V gene lost 8 bases and the J gene lost 0 bases, with 15 bases spanning the gap. The CDR3 consists of 15 residues. The germline V gene encodes CDR1 MNHNS and CDR2 SASEGT. CDR3 in DNA: TGTGCCAGCCGTTTTTTGCGCGCTAGCACAGATACGCAGTATTTT. As protein: CASRFLRASTDTQYF.

About this clonotype: One junction end disagrees with the germline gene, perhaps due to a read error. V gene TRBV12-3 or TRBV12-4 combines with J gene TRBJ1-5; possibly TRBD1 for D (5 bases). CDR3 length: 16 amino acids. CDR3 bases: TGTGCCAGCAGTTTATCGGGGGGTCGGTGGCAATCAGCCCCAGCATTT. Its translation: CASSLSGGRWQSAPAF.